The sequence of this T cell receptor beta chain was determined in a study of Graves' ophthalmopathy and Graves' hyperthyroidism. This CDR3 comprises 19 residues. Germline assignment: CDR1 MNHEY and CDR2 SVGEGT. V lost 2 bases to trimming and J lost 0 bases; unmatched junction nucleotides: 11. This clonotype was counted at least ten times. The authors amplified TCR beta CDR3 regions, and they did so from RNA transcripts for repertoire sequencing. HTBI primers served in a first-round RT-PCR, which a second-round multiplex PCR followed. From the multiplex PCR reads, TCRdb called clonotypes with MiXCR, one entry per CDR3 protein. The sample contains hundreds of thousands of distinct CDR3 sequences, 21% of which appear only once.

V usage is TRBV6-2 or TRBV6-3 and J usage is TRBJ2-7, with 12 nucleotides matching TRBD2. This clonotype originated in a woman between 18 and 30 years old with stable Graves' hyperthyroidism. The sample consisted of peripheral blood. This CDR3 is CASSYPSYGLAGYSYEQYF. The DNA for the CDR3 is TGTGCCAGCAGTTACCCCTCCTATGGACTAGCGGGGTACTCCTACGAGCAGTACTTC.